This T cell receptor (beta chain) was found in a study of blood T cell repertoires in COVID-19. The overall study: Acute and convalescent COVID-19 samples came from the United States, Italy and Spain. The analysed material was cDNA or gDNA that came from T cells, B-cell-depleted T cells, or PBMCs.

In the authors' workflow: How many nucleated cells were present was estimated from reference gene primer amplification. Only in-frame clones appear in the TCRdb table, and some are missing; sequencing was by immunoSEQ multiplex PCR. That table supplies the V and J calls and clone size; D and trimming were determined from the DNA. The data hold under 130,000 clones, with approximately 72% observed a single time. The sample taken for sequencing was peripheral blood. This receptor was identified in a woman in her seventies with acute or convalescent COVID-19.

The CDR3 region is CASSPRQANYGYTF. CDR3 bases: TGTGCCAGCAGCCCACGACAGGCTAACTATGGCTACACCTTC. The V call is TRBV7-8, the J call TRBJ1-2; D might be TRBD1 (6 bases). Trimming removed 5 bases at V and 0 bases at J, with 10 bases between. This CDR3 is built from 14 residues. Germline CDR1 reads SGHVS; CDR2 reads FQNEAQ.